Only a few counts were recorded for the clone carrying this T cell receptor beta chain. Its specificity is not known. 60 Vbeta and 13 Jbeta primers were used in PCR. Clones were read by immunoSEQ multiplex PCR, and TCRdb kept only the in-frame ones, dropping some. Among about 79,000 clones listed, about 68% were seen once. CDR3 size: 18 residues. The V and J ends lost 7 bases and 1 base, in that order; junction bases with no gene match: 15. Germline V gene lookup returns CDR1 MNHEY and CDR2 SMNVEV (reference sequence). This specimen belongs to a study of cytomegalovirus exposure and HLA in healthy donors. Notes on the study in general: Specificity of a few CMV-associated chains for CMV antigens was verified in vitro.

The donors comprised healthy bone marrow donors. V is TRBV27 and J is TRBJ1-5; 8 bases agree with TRBD1. Source material: PBMCs. The TCR comes from a woman aged 50 to 60 in good health and CMV-seropositive. CDR3 region: CASTPSSGGAPSNQPQHF. The CDR3 nucleotides are TGTGCCAGCACCCCCTCATCAGGGGGCGCCCCGAGCAATCAGCCCCAGCATTTT.